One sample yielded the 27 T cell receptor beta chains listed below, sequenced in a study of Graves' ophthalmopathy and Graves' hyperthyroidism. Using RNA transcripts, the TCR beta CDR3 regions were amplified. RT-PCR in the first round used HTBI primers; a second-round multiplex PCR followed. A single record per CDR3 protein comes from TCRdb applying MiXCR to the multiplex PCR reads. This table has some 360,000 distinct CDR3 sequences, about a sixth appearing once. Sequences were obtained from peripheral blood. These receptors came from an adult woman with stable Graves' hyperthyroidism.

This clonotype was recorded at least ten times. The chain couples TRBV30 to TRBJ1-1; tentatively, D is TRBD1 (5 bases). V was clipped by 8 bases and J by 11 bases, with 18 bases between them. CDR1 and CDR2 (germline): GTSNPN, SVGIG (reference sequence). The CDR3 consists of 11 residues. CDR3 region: CAASVAGRAFF. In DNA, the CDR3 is TGTGCCGCCTCAGTGGCGGGGCGGGCTTTCTTT.

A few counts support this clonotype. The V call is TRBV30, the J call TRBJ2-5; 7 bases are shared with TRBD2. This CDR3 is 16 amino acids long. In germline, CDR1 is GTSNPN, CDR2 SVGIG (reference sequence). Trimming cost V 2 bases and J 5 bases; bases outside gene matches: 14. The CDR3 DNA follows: TGTGCCTGGAGTCCCCCCTTCAGCGGGACCCGGGAGACCCAGTACTTC. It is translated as CAWSPPFSGTRETQYF. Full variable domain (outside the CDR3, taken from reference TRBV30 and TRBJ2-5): SQTIHQWPATLVQPVGSPLSLECTVEGTSNPNLYWYRQAAGRGLQLLFYSVGIGQISSEVPQNLSASRPQDRQFILSSKKLLLSDSGFYLCAWSPPFSGTRETQYFGPGTRLLVL.

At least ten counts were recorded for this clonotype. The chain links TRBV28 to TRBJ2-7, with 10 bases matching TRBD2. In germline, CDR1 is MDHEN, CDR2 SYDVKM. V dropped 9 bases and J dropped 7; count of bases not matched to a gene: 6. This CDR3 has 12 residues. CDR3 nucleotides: TGTGCCAGTCTAGCGGGAGAGGGAGAGCAGTACTTC. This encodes CASLAGEGEQYF.

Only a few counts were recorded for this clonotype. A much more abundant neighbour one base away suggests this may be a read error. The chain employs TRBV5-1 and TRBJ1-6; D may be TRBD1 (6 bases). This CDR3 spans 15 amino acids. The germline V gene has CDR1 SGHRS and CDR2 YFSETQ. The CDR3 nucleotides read TGCGCCAGCAGCTTTACCAGGAGAGGGGGTTCACACCTCCACTTT. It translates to CASSFTRRGGSHLHF.

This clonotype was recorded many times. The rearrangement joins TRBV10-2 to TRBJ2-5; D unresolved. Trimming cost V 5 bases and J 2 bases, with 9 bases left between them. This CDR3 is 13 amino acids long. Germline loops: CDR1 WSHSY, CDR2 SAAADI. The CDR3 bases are TGCGCCAGCAGTAACCACTTACAAGAGACCCAGTACTTC. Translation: CASSNHLQETQYF.

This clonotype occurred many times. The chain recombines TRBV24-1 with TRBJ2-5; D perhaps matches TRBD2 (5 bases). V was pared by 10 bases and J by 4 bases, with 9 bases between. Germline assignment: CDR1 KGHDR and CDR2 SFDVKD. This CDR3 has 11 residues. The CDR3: CATGDGETQYF. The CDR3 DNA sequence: TGTGCCACGGGAGATGGAGAGACCCAGTACTTC.

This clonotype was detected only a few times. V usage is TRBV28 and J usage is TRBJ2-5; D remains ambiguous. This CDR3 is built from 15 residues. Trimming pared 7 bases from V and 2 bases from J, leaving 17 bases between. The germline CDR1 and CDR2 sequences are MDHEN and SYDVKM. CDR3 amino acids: CASTETVGIQETQYF. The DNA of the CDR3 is TGTGCCAGCACCGAAACGGTTGGGATACAAGAGACCCAGTACTTC.

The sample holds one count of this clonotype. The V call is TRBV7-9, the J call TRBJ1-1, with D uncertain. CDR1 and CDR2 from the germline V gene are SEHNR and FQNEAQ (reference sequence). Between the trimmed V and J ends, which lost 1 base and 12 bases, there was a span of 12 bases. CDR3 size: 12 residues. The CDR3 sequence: CASSLGAGFSFF. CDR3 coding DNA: TGTGCCAGCAGCTTAGGGGCCGGGTTTTCTTTCTTT.

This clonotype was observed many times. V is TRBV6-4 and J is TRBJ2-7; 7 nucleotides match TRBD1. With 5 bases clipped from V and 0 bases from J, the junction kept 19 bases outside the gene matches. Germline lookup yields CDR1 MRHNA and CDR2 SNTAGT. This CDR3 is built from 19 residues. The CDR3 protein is CASSPRRQGVHPSSYEQYF. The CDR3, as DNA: TGTGCCAGCAGTCCTAGGAGGCAGGGGGTACACCCGAGCTCCTACGAGCAGTACTTC.

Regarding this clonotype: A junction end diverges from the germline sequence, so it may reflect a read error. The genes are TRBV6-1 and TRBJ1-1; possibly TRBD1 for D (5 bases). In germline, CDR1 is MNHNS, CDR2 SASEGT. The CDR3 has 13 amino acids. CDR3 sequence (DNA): TGTGCCAGCAGCGAAGTCAGGGCAGGTGATGCTTTCTTT. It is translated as CASSEVRAGDAFF.

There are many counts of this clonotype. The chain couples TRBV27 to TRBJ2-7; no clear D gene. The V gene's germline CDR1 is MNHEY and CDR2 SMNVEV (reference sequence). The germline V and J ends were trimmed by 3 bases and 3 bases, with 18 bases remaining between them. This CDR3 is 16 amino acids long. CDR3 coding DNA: TGTGCCAGCAGTTTCGGTGGCCGACCGAACCTCTACGAGCAGTACTTC. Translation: CASSFGGRPNLYEQYF.

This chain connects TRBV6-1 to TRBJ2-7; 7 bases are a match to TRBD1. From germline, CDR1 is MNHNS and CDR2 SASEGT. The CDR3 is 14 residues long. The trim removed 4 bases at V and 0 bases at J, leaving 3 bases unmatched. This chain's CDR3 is CASSVGQHSYEQYF. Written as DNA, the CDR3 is TGTGCCAGCAGTGTGGGACAGCACTCCTACGAGCAGTACTTC.

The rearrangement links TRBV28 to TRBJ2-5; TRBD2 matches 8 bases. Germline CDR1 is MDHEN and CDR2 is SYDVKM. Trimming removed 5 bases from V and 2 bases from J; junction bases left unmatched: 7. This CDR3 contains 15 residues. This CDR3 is CASSPGTRPQETQYF. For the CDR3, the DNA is TGTGCCAGCAGTCCGGGGACTAGACCTCAAGAGACCCAGTACTTC.

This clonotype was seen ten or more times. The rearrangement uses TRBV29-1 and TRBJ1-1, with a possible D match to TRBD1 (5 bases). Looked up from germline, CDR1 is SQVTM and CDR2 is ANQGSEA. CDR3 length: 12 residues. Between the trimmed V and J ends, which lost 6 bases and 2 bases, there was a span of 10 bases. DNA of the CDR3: TGCAGCGTCCGACAGACTAACACTGAAGCTTTCTTT. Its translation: CSVRQTNTEAFF.

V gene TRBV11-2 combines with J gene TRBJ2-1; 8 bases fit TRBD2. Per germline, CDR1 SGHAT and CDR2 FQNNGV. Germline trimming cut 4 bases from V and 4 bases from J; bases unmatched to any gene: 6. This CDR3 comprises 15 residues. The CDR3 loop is CASSSGSGGYNEQFF. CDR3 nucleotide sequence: TGTGCCAGCAGCTCCGGGAGCGGGGGTTACAATGAGCAGTTCTTC.

The CDR3 DNA follows: TGTGCCTGGAGGGGGACGGCCGCTCGCTACACCTTC. It encodes CAWRGTAARYTF. The gene calls are TRBV30 and TRBJ1-2, with D tentatively TRBD1 (5 bases). Trimming left V 3 bases short and J 9 bases short, with 14 bases between. This CDR3 is 12 amino acids long. The germline gives CDR1 GTSNPN, CDR2 SVGIG (reference sequence).

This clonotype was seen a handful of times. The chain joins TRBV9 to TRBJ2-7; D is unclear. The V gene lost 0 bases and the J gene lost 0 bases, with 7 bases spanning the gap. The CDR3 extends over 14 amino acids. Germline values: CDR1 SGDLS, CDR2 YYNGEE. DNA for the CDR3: TGTGCCAGCAGCGTAGACGGACGCTCCTACGAGCAGTACTTC. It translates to CASSVDGRSYEQYF.

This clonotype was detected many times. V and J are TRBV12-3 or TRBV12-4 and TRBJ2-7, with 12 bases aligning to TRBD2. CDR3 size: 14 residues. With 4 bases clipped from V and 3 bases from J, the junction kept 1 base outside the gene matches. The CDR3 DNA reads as TGTGCCAGCAGTTCTAGCGGGGGGGACTACGAGCAGTACTTC. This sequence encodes CASSSSGGDYEQYF.

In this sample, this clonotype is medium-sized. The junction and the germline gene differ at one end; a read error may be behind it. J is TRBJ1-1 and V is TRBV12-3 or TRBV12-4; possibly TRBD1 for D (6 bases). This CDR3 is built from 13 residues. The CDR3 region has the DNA TGTGCCAGCAGCTTAGGGGGAAACACTGAAGCTTTCTTT. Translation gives CASSLGGNTEAFF.

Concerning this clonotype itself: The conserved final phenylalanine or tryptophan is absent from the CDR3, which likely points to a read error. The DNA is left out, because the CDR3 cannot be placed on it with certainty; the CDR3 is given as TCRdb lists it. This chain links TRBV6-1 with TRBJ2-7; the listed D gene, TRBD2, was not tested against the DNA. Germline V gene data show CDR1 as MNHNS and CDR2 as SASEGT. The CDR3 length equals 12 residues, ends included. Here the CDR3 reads CASFRSGYEQCL.

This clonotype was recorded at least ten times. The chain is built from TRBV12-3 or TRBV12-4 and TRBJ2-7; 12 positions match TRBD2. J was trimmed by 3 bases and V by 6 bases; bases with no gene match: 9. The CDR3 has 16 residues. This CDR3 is CASSPRLAGDYYEQYF. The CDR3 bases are TGTGCCAGCAGCCCAAGACTAGCGGGAGACTACTACGAGCAGTACTTC.

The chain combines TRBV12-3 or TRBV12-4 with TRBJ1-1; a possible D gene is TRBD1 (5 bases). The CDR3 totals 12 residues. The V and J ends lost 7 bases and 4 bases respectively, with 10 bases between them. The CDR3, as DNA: TGTGCCAGCATCAAGAGGGGCACTGAAGCTTTCTTT. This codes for CASIKRGTEAFF.

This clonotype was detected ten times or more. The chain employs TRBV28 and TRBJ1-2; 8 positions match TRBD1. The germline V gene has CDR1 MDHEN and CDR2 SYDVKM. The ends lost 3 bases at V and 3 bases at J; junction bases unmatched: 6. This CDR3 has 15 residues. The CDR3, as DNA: TGTGCCAGCAGTTTCTCAGGGGGCAGGTACTATGGCTACACCTTC. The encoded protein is CASSFSGGRYYGYTF.

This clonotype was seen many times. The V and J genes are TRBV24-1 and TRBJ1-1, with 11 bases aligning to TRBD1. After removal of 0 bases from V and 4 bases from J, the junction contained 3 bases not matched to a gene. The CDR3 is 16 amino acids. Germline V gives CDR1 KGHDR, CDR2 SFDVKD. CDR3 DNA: TGTGCCACCAGTGATTTGGGGGGGACAGGGGGCACTGAAGCTTTCTTT. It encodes CATSDLGGTGGTEAFF.

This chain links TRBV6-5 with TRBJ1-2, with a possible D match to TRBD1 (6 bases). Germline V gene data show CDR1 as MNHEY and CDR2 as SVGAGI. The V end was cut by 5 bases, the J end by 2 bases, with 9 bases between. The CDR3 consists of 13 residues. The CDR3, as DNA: TGTGCCAGCAGTATCGACAGGAACTATGGCTACACCTTC. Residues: CASSIDRNYGYTF.

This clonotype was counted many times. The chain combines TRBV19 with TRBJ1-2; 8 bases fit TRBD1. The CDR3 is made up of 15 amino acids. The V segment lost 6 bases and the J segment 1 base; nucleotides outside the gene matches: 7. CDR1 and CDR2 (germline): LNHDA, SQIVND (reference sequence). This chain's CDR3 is CASRRGQESNYGYTF. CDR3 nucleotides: TGTGCCAGTAGGCGGGGACAGGAAAGTAACTATGGCTACACCTTC.

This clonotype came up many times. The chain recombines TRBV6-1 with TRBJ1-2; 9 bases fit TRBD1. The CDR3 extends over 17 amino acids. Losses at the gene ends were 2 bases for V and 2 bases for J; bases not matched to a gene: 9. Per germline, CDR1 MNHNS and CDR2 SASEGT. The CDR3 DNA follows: TGTGCCAGCAGTGAACCCCAAGGGACAGGGAAGAACTATGGCTACACCTTC. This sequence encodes CASSEPQGTGKNYGYTF.